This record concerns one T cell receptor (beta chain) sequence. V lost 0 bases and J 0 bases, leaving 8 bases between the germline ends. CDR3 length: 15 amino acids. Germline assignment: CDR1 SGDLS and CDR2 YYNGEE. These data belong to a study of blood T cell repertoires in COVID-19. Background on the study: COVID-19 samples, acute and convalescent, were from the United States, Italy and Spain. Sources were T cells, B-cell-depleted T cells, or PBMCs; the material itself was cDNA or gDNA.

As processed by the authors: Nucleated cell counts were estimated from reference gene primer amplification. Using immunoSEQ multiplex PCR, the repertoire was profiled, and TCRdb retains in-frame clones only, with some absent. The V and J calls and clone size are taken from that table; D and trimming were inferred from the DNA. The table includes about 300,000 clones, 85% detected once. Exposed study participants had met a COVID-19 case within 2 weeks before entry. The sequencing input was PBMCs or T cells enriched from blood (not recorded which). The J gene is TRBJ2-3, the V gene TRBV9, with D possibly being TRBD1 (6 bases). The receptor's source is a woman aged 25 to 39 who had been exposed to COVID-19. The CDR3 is CASSVEGTSTDTQYF. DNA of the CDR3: TGTGCCAGCAGCGTAGAAGGGACAAGCACAGATACGCAGTATTTT.